In this sample, the clone carrying this T cell receptor (beta chain) turned up many times. Its matching antigen is unknown. This sample is drawn from a study of T cells in Graves' hyperthyroidism and ophthalmopathy. Points from the study as a whole: Blood samples included most of the expanded thyroid clonotypes exceeding 0.001. Ophthalmopathy, which appeared later, was predicted by the model a median roughly 6.6 months before onset.

First hyperthyroidism diagnosis is when the blood sample was obtained, before any ophthalmopathy symptoms. V lost 8 bases and J lost 6, with 18 bases in between. Germline CDR1 is SGHTS and CDR2 is YDEGEE. The CDR3 has 14 amino acids. Researchers took RNA transcripts and amplified the TCR beta CDR3 regions from them. HTBI primers drove first-round RT-PCR of the TCR CDR3. TCRdb reprocessed the multiplex PCR reads via MiXCR and lists one record per CDR3 protein. This table has about 180,000 distinct CDR3 sequences, around 8.9% appearing once. The chain joins TRBV5-8 to TRBJ1-5, with D perhaps TRBD1 (5 bases). Sequencing used blood. The sequence was collected from a woman aged 18-29 years with Graves' hyperthyroidism that later progressed to Graves' ophthalmopathy. CDR3 in amino acids: CASYFGRAGQPQHF. The DNA for the CDR3 is TGTGCCAGTTATTTCGGCAGGGCGGGTCAGCCCCAGCATTTT.